Listed below are T cell receptor beta chains from one sample, sequenced in a study of human T cells and chemical hapten exposure. TCRdb re-called the RACE reads through MiXCR, storing one row per CDR3 protein. Of some 100,000 distinct CDR3 sequences listed, 9.2% are singletons. This specimen was whole blood, taken in connection with sensitization to the hapten diphenylcyclopropenone (DPC). These receptors came from a woman between 40 and 55 years old with alopecia areata. Some clones in this sample may be carry-over from other donors' samples. Each CDR3 is given with its conserved first and last residue. The D gene is left open where the match is weak. The size of a clone is reported for some rows only, either as once, few or many, or as a class for expanded clones.

abundance,j_gene,d_gene,v_gene,CDR3aa,CDR3nt
few,TRBJ1-1,.,TRBV7-9,CASSLGLWGNTEAFF,TGTGCCAGCAGCTTAGGGTTGTGGGGGAACACTGAAGCTTTCTTT
few,TRBJ2-5,.,TRBV5-1,CASSPGILTGASQETQYF,TGCGCCAGCAGCCCGGGAATACTGACGGGGGCCAGCCAAGAGACCCAGTACTTC
many,TRBJ1-1,.,TRBV20-1,CSFPYLQGTEAFF,TGCAGTTTCCCCTACCTCCAGGGTACTGAAGCTTTCTTT
few,TRBJ2-7,.,TRBV4-1,CASSQGMRQGIDEQYF,TGCGCCAGCAGCCAAGGTATGCGGCAGGGGATAGACGAGCAGTACTTC
many,TRBJ1-1,.,TRBV4-1,CASSQDGGSEAFF,TGCGCCAGCAGCCAAGATGGGGGGTCGGAGGCTTTCTTT
.,TRBJ2-1,.,TRBV12-3/TRBV12-4,CASSFDFGEQFF,TGTGCCAGCAGTTTCGACTTTGGTGAGCAGTTCTTC
.,TRBJ1-3,.,TRBV6-5,CASSKNSENTIYF,TGTGCCAGCAGTAAAAACTCTGAAAACACCATATATTTT
many,TRBJ1-5,.,TRBV7-9,CASSLAQGGQPQHF,TGTGCCAGCAGCTTAGCGCAGGGAGGACAGCCCCAGCATTTT
many,TRBJ2-2,.,TRBV11-2,CASSPTAGRGGELFF,TGTGCCAGCAGCCCCACGGCCGGGCGAGGCGGGGAGCTGTTTTTT
many,TRBJ1-2,.,TRBV2,CASSEGSPFYGYTF,TGTGCCAGCAGTGAAGGGTCGCCTTTCTATGGCTACACCTTC
.,TRBJ1-2,.,TRBV6-6,CASSYSAVNYGYTF,TGTGCCAGCAGTTACTCGGCCGTCAACTATGGCTACACCTTC
few,TRBJ2-5,.,TRBV29-1,CSVGEGPSWTQYF,TGCAGCGTTGGGGAAGGGCCAAGTTGGACCCAGTACTTC
many,TRBJ2-7,TRBD1,TRBV10-3,CAISEPGTVIYEQYF,TGTGCCATCAGTGAACCCGGGACAGTAATCTACGAGCAGTACTTC
.,TRBJ1-6,.,TRBV2,CASSTGAGTYNSPLHF,TGTGCCAGCAGTACGGGAGCGGGAACCTATAATTCACCCCTCCACTTT
many,TRBJ1-5,TRBD1,TRBV19,CASSKGTGVQPQHF,TGTGCCAGTAGTAAGGGGACAGGGGTACAGCCCCAGCATTTT
.,TRBJ2-1,.,TRBV4-3,CASSQERGLDEQFF,TGCGCCAGCAGCCAAGAACGGGGGCTCGATGAGCAGTTCTTC
many,TRBJ1-2,.,TRBV28,CASSLSGAHPYF,TGTGCCAGCAGTTTATCGGGGGCCCATCCGTACTTC
many,TRBJ2-1,.,TRBV3-1,CASSQGRGNNEQFF,TGTGCCAGCAGCCAAGGGAGGGGGAACAATGAGCAGTTCTTC
.,TRBJ2-7,.,TRBV5-6,CASSLGTGPSYEQYF,TGTGCCAGCAGCTTGGGAACAGGGCCTTCCTACGAGCAGTACTTC
many,TRBJ2-7,TRBD2,TRBV5-1,CASSLGTSGLYEQYF,TGCGCCAGCAGCTTGGGCACTAGCGGCCTCTACGAGCAGTACTTC
few,TRBJ2-1,TRBD1,TRBV25-1,CASSHRGTGNEQFF,TGTGCCAGCAGCCACAGGGGCACGGGGAATGAGCAGTTCTTC
many,TRBJ1-1,TRBD1,TRBV5-1,CASSYGQGRNTEAFF,TGCGCCAGCAGCTACGGACAGGGGCGGAACACTGAAGCTTTCTTT
.,TRBJ1-1,.,TRBV18,CASSPPSTGAMNTEAFF,TGTGCCAGCTCACCGCCGTCCACCGGGGCCATGAACACTGAAGCTTTCTTT
.,TRBJ2-3,.,TRBV3-1,CASSSTGFIPDTQYF,TGTGCCAGCAGCTCGACAGGATTTATCCCAGATACGCAGTATTTT
few,TRBJ1-1,.,TRBV6-2/TRBV6-3,CASRRTVNTEAFF,TGTGCCAGCAGGCGGACAGTTAACACTGAAGCTTTCTTT
many,TRBJ2-7,.,TRBV5-8,CASSPVYEQYF,TGTGCCAGCAGCCCGGTATACGAGCAGTACTTC
many,TRBJ2-2,.,TRBV27,CASSLWGTNTGELFF,TGTGCCAGCAGTTTATGGGGGACTAACACCGGGGAGCTGTTTTTT
many,TRBJ2-1,TRBD2,TRBV7-9,CASSIRAGTSVYEQFF,TGTGCCAGCAGCATCCGAGCGGGGACTTCGGTGTATGAGCAGTTCTTC
many,TRBJ1-1,.,TRBV3-1,CASTSSGQGTTEAFF,TGTGCCAGCACCTCATCGGGGCAGGGGACCACTGAAGCTTTCTTT